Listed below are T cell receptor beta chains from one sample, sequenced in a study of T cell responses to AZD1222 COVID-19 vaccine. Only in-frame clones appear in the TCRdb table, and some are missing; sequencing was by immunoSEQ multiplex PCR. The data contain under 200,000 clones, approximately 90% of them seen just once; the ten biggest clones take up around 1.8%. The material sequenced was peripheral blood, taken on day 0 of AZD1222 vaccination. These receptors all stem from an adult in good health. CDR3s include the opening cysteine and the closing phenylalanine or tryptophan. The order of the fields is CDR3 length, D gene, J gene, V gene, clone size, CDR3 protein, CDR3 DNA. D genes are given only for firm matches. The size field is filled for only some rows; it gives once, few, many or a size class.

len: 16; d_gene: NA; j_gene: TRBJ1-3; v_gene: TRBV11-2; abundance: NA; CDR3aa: CASRSWGGSSGNTIYF; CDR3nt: TGTGCCAGCAGGAGTTGGGGCGGCAGCTCTGGAAACACCATATATTTT
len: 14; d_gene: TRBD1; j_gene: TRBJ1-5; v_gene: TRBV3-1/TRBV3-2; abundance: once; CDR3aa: CASSQVTGDQPQHF; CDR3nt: TGTGCCAGCAGCCAAGTCACAGGGGATCAGCCCCAGCATTTT
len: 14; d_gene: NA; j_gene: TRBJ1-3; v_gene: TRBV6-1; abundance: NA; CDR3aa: CASSEGTDGNTIYF; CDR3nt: TGTGCCAGCAGTGAGGGGACCGACGGGAACACCATATATTTT
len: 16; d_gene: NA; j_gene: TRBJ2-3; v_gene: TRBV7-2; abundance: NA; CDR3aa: CASSLNAGQPFDTQYF; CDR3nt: TGTGCCAGCAGCTTAAACGCGGGACAGCCGTTTGATACGCAGTATTTT
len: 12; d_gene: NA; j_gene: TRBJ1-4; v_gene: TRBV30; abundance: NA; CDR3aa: CAWKTVNEKLFF; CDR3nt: TGTGCCTGGAAAACTGTAAATGAAAAACTGTTTTTT
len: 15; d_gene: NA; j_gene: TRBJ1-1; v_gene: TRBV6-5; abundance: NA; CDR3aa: CASSLRKVSTVEAFF; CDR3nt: TGTGCCAGCAGTCTCAGAAAGGTTTCGACGGTTGAAGCTTTCTTT
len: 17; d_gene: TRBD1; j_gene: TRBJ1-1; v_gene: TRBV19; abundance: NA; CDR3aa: CASSNPPRTGGRTEAFF; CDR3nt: TGTGCCAGTAGTAACCCTCCTCGGACAGGGGGCCGCACTGAAGCTTTCTTT
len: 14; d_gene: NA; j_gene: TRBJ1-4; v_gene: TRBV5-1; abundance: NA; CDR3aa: CASSPDRSNEKLFF; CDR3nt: TGCGCCAGCAGCCCAGACAGATCAAATGAAAAACTGTTTTTT
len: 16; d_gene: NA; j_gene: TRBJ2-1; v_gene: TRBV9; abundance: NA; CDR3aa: CASSASSTVSYNEQFF; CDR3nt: TGTGCCAGCAGCGCATCATCGACAGTCTCCTACAATGAGCAGTTCTTC
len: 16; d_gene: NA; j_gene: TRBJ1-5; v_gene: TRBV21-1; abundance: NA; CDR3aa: CASSKSRPGLNQPQHF; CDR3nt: TGTGCCAGCAGCAAAAGTCGCCCGGGACTTAATCAGCCCCAGCATTTT
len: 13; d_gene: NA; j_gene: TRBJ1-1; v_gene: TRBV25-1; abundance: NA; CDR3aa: CASRKALSTEAFF; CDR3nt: TGTGCCAGCAGAAAGGCCCTGAGCACTGAAGCTTTCTTT
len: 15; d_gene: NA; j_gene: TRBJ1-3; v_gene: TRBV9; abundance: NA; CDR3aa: CASSALGTSGNTIYF; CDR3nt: TGTGCCAGCAGCGCCCTCGGGACCTCTGGAAACACCATATATTTT
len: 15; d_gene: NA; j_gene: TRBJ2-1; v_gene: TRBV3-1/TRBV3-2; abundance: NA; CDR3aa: CASSQEGWTYNEQFF; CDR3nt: TGTGCCAGCAGCCAAGAAGGGTGGACCTACAATGAGCAGTTCTTC
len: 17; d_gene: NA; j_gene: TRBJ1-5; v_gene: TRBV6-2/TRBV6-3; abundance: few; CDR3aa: CASSYFPGPFSNQPQHF; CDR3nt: TGTGCCAGCAGTTACTTTCCAGGGCCCTTTAGCAATCAGCCCCAGCATTTT
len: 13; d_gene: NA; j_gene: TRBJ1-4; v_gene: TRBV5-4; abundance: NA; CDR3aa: CASRGATNEKLFF; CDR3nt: TGTGCCAGCAGGGGTGCAACTAATGAAAAACTGTTTTTT
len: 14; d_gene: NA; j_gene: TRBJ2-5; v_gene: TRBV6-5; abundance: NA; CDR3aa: CASSYELGGETQYF; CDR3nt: TGTGCCAGCAGTTACGAATTGGGTGGAGAGACCCAGTACTTC
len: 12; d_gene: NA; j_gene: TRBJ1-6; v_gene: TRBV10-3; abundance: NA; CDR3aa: CAISDGESPLHF; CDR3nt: TGTGCCATCAGTGATGGTGAATCACCCCTCCACTTT
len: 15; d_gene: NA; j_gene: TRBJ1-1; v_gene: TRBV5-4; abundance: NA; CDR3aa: CASSSGTFMNTEAFF; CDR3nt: TGTGCCAGCAGCTCCGGGACTTTCATGAACACTGAAGCTTTCTTT
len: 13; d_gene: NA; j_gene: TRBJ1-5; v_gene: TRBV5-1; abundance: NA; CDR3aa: CASRRGYNQPQHF; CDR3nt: TGCGCCAGCAGACGAGGATACAATCAGCCCCAGCATTTT
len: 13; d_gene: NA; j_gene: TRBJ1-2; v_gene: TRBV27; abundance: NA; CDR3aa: CASSPSANYGYTF; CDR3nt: TGTGCCAGCAGCCCCTCAGCTAACTATGGCTACACCTTC
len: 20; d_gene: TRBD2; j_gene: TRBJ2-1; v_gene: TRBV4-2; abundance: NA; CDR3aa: CASSQDRTSGSFYAANEQFF; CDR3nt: TGTGCCAGCAGCCAAGACCGAACTAGCGGGAGTTTCTACGCCGCCAATGAGCAGTTCTTC
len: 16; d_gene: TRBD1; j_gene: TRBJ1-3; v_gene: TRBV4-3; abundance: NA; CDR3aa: CASSQEPDRVVNTIYF; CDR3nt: TGCGCCAGCAGCCAAGAACCGGACAGGGTGGTAAACACCATATATTTT
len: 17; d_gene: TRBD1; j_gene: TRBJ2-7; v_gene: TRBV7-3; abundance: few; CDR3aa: CASSLFGSGTGGYEQYF; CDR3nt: TGTGCCAGCAGCTTATTCGGTTCCGGGACAGGGGGCTACGAGCAGTACTTC
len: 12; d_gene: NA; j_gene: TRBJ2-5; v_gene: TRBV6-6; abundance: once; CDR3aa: CATKDVKETQYF; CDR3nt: TGTGCCACCAAGGACGTAAAAGAGACCCAGTACTTC